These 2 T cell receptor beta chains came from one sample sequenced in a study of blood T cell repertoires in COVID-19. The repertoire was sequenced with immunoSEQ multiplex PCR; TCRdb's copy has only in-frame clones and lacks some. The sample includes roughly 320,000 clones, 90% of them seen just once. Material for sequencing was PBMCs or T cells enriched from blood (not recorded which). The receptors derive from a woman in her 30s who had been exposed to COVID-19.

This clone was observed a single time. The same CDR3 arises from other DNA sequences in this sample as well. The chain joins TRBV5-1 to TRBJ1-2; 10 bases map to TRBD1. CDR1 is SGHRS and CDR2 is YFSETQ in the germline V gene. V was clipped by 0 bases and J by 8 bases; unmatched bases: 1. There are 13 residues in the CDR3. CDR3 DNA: TGCGCCAGCAGCTTGGGACAGGGGGCCGGCTACACCTTC. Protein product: CASSLGQGAGYTF.

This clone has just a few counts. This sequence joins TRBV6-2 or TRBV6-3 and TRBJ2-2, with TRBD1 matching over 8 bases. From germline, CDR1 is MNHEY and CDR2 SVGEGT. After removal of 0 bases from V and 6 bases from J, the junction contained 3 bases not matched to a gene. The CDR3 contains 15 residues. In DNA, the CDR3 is TGTGCCAGCAGTTACTCGGACAGGGTCGCCGGGGAGCTGTTTTTT. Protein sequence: CASSYSDRVAGELFF.